The T cell receptor (beta chain) under discussion was sequenced for a study of blood T cells in healthy people across ages. Every sample gave at least 5.5 micrograms of total RNA when it was extracted. Combining a sample-barcoded 5' primer with a J-beta primer mix, a second PCR ran for roughly 7 to 11 cycles. TCRdb used MiXCR to reprocess the 5' RACE reads, holding one entry per CDR3 protein. The table shows around 1,100,000 distinct CDR3 sequences, with less than 45% occurring only once. Only a few counts were recorded for this clonotype. The antigen remains unidentified. The study, taken as a whole, reports: Lack of knowledge of donor CMV status possibly confounded expanded clonotype changes.

The clonotype comes from a man aged 18-30 years in good health. The sample taken for sequencing was blood.

The CDR3 nucleotides read TGTGCCAGCAGTATCACACCGGGACACCCCTACGAGCAGTACTTC. It is translated as CASSITPGHPYEQYF. The chain employs TRBV6-6 and TRBJ2-7; possible D gene TRBD1, 6 bases. The V gene lost 5 bases and the J gene lost 2 bases, with 16 bases spanning the gap. CDR1 is MNHNY and CDR2 is SVGAGI in the germline V gene (reference sequence). The CDR3 covers 15 residues.